This record looks at one T cell receptor beta chain sequence and its context. Its cognate antigen is unknown. This entry is derived from a study of cytomegalovirus exposure and HLA in healthy donors. General observations from the study: In vitro experiments confirmed that a few CMV-associated chains were specific for CMV antigens. A missense DCLRE1C variant was associated with V- and J-gene trimming of TCR beta chains in a later analysis, and an independent cohort replicated the association.

The CDR3 totals 13 residues. Looked up from germline, CDR1 is GTSNPN and CDR2 is SVGIG (reference sequence). V lost 1 base and J lost 2, with 7 bases in between. In the PCR, 60 Vbeta and 13 Jbeta primers were used. Sequenced by immunoSEQ multiplex PCR; TCRdb stores in-frame clones only, minus some. This sample has roughly 150,000 clones, with 82% found just once. Sequenced material: PBMCs. V usage is TRBV30 and J usage is TRBJ2-3; D might be TRBD2 (6 bases). The source of this sequence is a girl aged 10-17 years in good health and CMV-seropositive. The CDR3 loop reads CAWSGGNTDTQYF. CDR3 nucleotides: TGTGCCTGGAGTGGCGGGAACACAGATACGCAGTATTTT.